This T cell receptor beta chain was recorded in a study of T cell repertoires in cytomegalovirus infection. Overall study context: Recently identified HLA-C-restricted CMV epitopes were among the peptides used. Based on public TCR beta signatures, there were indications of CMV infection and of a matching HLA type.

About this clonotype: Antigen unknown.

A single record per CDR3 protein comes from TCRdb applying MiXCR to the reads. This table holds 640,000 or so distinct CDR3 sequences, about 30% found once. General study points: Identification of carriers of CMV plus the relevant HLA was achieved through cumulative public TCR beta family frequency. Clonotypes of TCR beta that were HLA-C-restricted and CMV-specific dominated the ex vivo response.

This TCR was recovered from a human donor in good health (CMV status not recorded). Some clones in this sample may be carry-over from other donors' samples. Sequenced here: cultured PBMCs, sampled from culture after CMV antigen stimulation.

DNA for the CDR3: TGCAGTGCTCCGGGACGGACACGTAGCACAGATACGCAGTATTTT. This translates into CSAPGRTRSTDTQYF. The rearrangement uses TRBV20-1 and TRBJ2-3; D tentatively fits TRBD1 or TRBD2 (5 bases each). The CDR3 contains 15 residues. V was trimmed by 5 bases and J by 0 bases, leaving 15 bases between them. Per the germline V gene, CDR1 is DFQATT and CDR2 is SNEGSKA (reference sequence).